One sample yielded the 29 T cell receptor beta chains listed below, sequenced in a study of T cell changes during pregnancy in multiple sclerosis. Produced via immunoSEQ multiplex PCR; TCRdb's table is partial and in-frame only. The sample records some 60,000 clones, just over 90% being singletons. The sequencing used peripheral blood, collected in the first trimester of pregnancy. Receptor source: a female donor in good health, enrolled as a control in a pregnancy study.

The chain joins TRBV10-3 to TRBJ2-1; the D gene is possibly TRBD1 (5 bases). The CDR3 sequence is 14 residues long. The V end was cut by 8 bases, the J end by 4 bases, with 15 bases between. Germline-derived CDR1 and CDR2 are ENHRY and SYGVKD. The CDR3 DNA reads TGTGCCATCTCCCGTCAGGGATCATACAATGAGCAGTTCTTC. This encodes CAISRQGSYNEQFF.

The chain employs TRBV28 and TRBJ2-7; 11 bases agree with TRBD1. J was trimmed by 6 bases and V by 8 bases; bases with no gene match: 9. Germline loops: CDR1 MDHEN, CDR2 SYDVKM. This CDR3 is 14 amino acids long. CDR3 coding DNA: TGTGCCAGCGTTCACGGGACAGGGGGAATCGAGCAGTACTTC. It yields the protein CASVHGTGGIEQYF.

The chain employs TRBV27 and TRBJ2-4; 10 bases are shared with TRBD1. Germline assignment: CDR1 MNHEY and CDR2 SMNVEV (reference sequence). V shed 2 bases and J 9 bases; nucleotides not matched to a gene: 4. CDR3 size: 14 residues. CDR3 region: CASSLGDRGVIQYF. The CDR3 DNA is TGTGCCAGCAGTTTAGGGGACAGGGGAGTCATTCAGTACTTC.

The chain has TRBV19 and TRBJ1-5; TRBD1 agrees at 7 bases. This CDR3 contains 13 residues. Germline V gene lookup returns CDR1 LNHDA and CDR2 SQIVND (reference sequence). The ends lost 9 bases at V and 2 bases at J; junction bases unmatched: 4. The CDR3 sequence is CASDRVRNQPQHF. CDR3 in DNA: TGTGCCAGCGACAGGGTCCGCAATCAGCCCCAGCATTTT. The full variable domain, with the rest looked up from reference TRBV19 and TRBJ1-5, is DGGITQSPKYLFRKEGQNVTLSCEQNLNHDAMYWYRQDPGQGLRLIYYSQIVNDFQKGDIAEGYSVSREKKESFPLTVTSAQKNPTAFYLCASDRVRNQPQHFGDGTRLSIL.

The chain combines TRBV6-1 with TRBJ2-7; TRBD2 matches at 9 bases. V lost 4 bases to trimming and J lost 4 bases; unmatched junction nucleotides: 2. The CDR3 has 13 amino acids. Per germline, CDR1 MNHNS and CDR2 SASEGT. The CDR3 DNA reads TGTGCCAGCAGTGGGGGACTAGCTTACGAGCAGTACTTC. Its translation: CASSGGLAYEQYF.

The chain links TRBV12-5 to TRBJ2-7, with 8 bases matching TRBD1. Germline V lookup: CDR1 LGHNT, CDR2 FRNRAP. The CDR3 runs 16 residues. The V segment lost 5 bases and the J segment 6 bases; nucleotides outside the gene matches: 15. The CDR3 DNA is TGTGCTAGTGGTACTGCAGGGGGCGCCGAGGGGGCCGAGCAGTACTTC. It translates to CASGTAGGAEGAEQYF.

This clone was found once. This chain connects TRBV4-1 to TRBJ2-5; no clear D. TRBJ2-7 explains the end of the DNA better; the J call may be wrong. This CDR3 region has 13 residues. CDR1 and CDR2 from the germline V gene are MGHRA and YSYEKL. DNA of the CDR3: TGCGCCAGCAGCCAGGGTAGCTCCTACGAGCAGTACTTC. Amino acid sequence: CASSQGSSYEQYF.

This chain uses TRBV28 with TRBJ2-7; perhaps TRBD2 as D (5 bases). The ends were cut back, 7 bases at V and 3 bases at J, with 19 bases in the middle. The length of the CDR3 is 15 residues. CDR1 is MDHEN and CDR2 is SYDVKM in the germline V gene. For the CDR3, the DNA is TGTGCCAGCACGGGCGGAGGCCAAGCCGGCTACGAGCAGTACTTC. It codes for CASTGGGQAGYEQYF.

The chain carries TRBV5-1 and TRBJ1-4; D is perhaps TRBD1 (5 bases). Germline CDR1 reads SGHRS; CDR2 reads YFSETQ. The V and J ends lost 0 bases and 4 bases respectively, with 7 bases between them. CDR3 length: 14 residues. CDR3 nucleotides: TGCGCCAGCAGCTTGGGGACACTTAATGAAAAACTGTTTTTT. Its protein product is CASSLGTLNEKLFF.

This clone was detected once. The chain carries TRBV19 and TRBJ2-2; the D is unclear. This CDR3 has 14 residues. V was cut by 7 bases and J by 0 bases, with 9 bases left in between. The germline CDR1 and CDR2 sequences are LNHDA and SQIVND (reference sequence). In nucleotides, the CDR3 is TGTGCCAGTATGGCCAGGCCGAACACCGGGGAGCTGTTTTTT. Its protein is CASMARPNTGELFF.

The chain combines TRBV7-9 with TRBJ2-5, with D perhaps TRBD2 (7 bases). The V end lost 6 bases, the J end lost 5 bases, and 16 bases lay between the germline ends. The CDR3 length is 14 residues. Germline CDR1 reads SEHNR; CDR2 reads FQNEAQ (reference sequence). The CDR3 spells CASRPAGASETQYF. CDR3 nucleotide sequence: TGTGCCAGCAGACCCGCGGGGGCGTCGGAGACCCAGTACTTC.

The CDR3 DNA follows: TGTGCCAGCAGTTACGGGGGACAGGCCACAGATACGCAGTATTTT. Encoded protein: CASSYGGQATDTQYF. This chain uses TRBV6-5 with TRBJ2-3; 8 bases fit TRBD1. Trimming cost V 2 bases and J 2 bases; bases outside gene matches: 3. CDR3 length: 15 residues. Germline V gene data show CDR1 as MNHEY and CDR2 as SVGAGI.

CDR3 coding DNA: TGTGCCAGCAGCGATCCGGGGGAGAATCAGCCCCAGCATTTT. Translation gives CASSDPGENQPQHF. This sequence joins TRBV7-9 and TRBJ1-5; a possible D gene is TRBD1 (5 bases). Between the trimmed V and J ends, which lost 5 bases and 4 bases, there was a span of 12 bases. CDR3 length: 14 residues. Germline-derived CDR1 and CDR2 are SEHNR and FQNEAQ (reference sequence).

V is TRBV27 and J is TRBJ2-1, with D unresolved. Germline V gives CDR1 MNHEY, CDR2 SMNVEV (reference sequence). CDR3 length: 12 amino acids. Trimming stripped 3 bases from V and 4 bases from J, with 4 bases between. The CDR3 nucleotides are TGTGCCAGCAGTTTCGGTTACAATGAGCAGTTCTTC. Translating gives CASSFGYNEQFF.

V and J are TRBV18 and TRBJ2-2; TRBD1 might be the D (5 bases). This CDR3 contains 16 residues. Trimming removed 6 bases at V and 0 bases at J, with 14 bases between. CDR1 and CDR2 from the germline V gene are KGHSH and LQKENI. CDR3 sequence (DNA): TGTGCCAGCTCCATCAGGGTTACCTCGAACACCGGGGAGCTGTTTTTT. As protein: CASSIRVTSNTGELFF.

The genes are TRBV10-1 and TRBJ1-1; D is undetermined. The CDR3 sequence is 14 residues long. Looked up from germline, CDR1 is WNHNN and CDR2 is SYGVQD (reference sequence). V was shortened by 6 bases and J by 1 base, with 12 bases between the two germline ends. CDR3 nucleotide sequence: TGCGCCAGCAGCGACACCGACGAGAACACTGAAGCTTTCTTT. Its protein is CASSDTDENTEAFF.

The gene calls are TRBV7-9 and TRBJ1-1; tentatively, D is TRBD1 (5 bases). The CDR3 covers 16 residues. Trimming cost V 1 base and J 10 bases, with 22 bases left between them. Germline CDR1 reads SEHNR; CDR2 reads FQNEAQ (reference sequence). CDR3 in DNA: TGTGCCAGCAGCTTAGGGGAGGGTTATGGAACCGGGGGAGCTTTCTTT. Translated: CASSLGEGYGTGGAFF.

V and J are TRBV15 and TRBJ2-5; possible D gene TRBD1, 6 bases. The V and J ends lost 0 bases and 1 base respectively, with 30 bases between them. This CDR3 has 22 residues. CDR1 and CDR2 (germline): LNHNV, YYDKDF (reference sequence). The CDR3: CATSRDRDFRLLPGQFQETQYF. The DNA of the CDR3 is TGTGCCACCAGCAGAGATCGAGATTTTCGTTTACTTCCAGGACAGTTCCAAGAGACCCAGTACTTC.

The chain uses TRBV7-2 and TRBJ1-6; TRBD1 is a possible D gene (6 bases). Trimming took 6 bases from V and 9 from J, leaving 12 bases between them. The CDR3 consists of 13 residues. From germline, CDR1 is SGHTA and CDR2 FQGNSA. In DNA, the CDR3 is TGTGCCAGCAGTCTCACAGGGTCTTCACCCCTCCACTTT. This translates into CASSLTGSSPLHF.

The genes are TRBV27 and TRBJ2-7; a possible D gene is TRBD2 (7 bases). With 3 bases removed from V and 3 bases from J, the gap between germline ends came to 12 bases. The V gene's germline CDR1 is MNHEY and CDR2 SMNVEV (reference sequence). The CDR3 totals 14 residues. The CDR3 DNA reads TGTGCCAGCAGTTTTGGGGGGGCCATCTACGAGCAGTACTTC. Translating it yields CASSFGGAIYEQYF.

Details on this clone: Relative to the germline gene, one junction end is altered; a read error may explain this. V and J are TRBV5-4 and TRBJ2-2, with 7 bases fitting TRBD2. This CDR3 comprises 15 residues. Germline CDR1 is SGHNT and CDR2 is YYREEE (reference sequence). Here the CDR3 DNA reads TGTGTCAGCACCCAAGGGGAGGGCCGGTCCGGGGAGCTGTTTTTT. Its translation: CVSTQGEGRSGELFF.

The V and J genes are TRBV6-5 and TRBJ2-7, with D perhaps TRBD2 (6 bases). Germline V lookup: CDR1 MNHEY, CDR2 SVGAGI. The CDR3 consists of 15 residues. The V end was cut by 5 bases, the J end by 2 bases, with 16 bases between. Written as DNA, the CDR3 is TGTGCCAGCAGTCCCGTAGGCGGGAACGCCTACGAGCAGTACTTC. The encoded protein is CASSPVGGNAYEQYF.

The V call is TRBV10-3, the J call TRBJ1-5; D is undetermined. Per the germline V gene, CDR1 is ENHRY and CDR2 is SYGVKD. Trimming stripped 6 bases from V and 5 bases from J, with 11 bases between. CDR3 length: 13 residues. The CDR3: CAISLYSYQPQHF. The CDR3 DNA is TGTGCCATCAGCCTTTATTCTTATCAGCCCCAGCATTTT.

The table lists this clone with a count of one. V is TRBV10-1 and J is TRBJ2-3, with D tentatively TRBD2 (5 bases). The CDR3 sequence is 15 residues long. Trimming cost V 3 bases and J 1 base, with 11 bases left between them. CDR1 and CDR2 from the germline V gene are WNHNN and SYGVQD (reference sequence). CDR3: CASSERDGGTDTQYF. In DNA, the CDR3 is TGCGCCAGCAGTGAACGCGACGGGGGCACAGATACGCAGTATTTT.

The rearrangement links TRBV11-3 to TRBJ1-3; D is perhaps TRBD1 (5 bases). The CDR3 loop spans 14 amino acids. The V end lost 2 bases, the J end lost 4 bases, and 9 bases lay between the germline ends. Looked up from germline, CDR1 is SGHNT and CDR2 is YENEEA. CDR3 region: CASSLSDSGNTIYF. CDR3 in DNA: TGTGCCAGCAGCTTATCAGACAGCGGAAACACCATATATTTT.

The J gene is TRBJ1-1, the V gene TRBV29-1; D remains unclear. V lost 1 base and J 0 bases, leaving 6 bases between the germline ends. The CDR3 totals 13 residues. Looked up from germline, CDR1 is SQVTM and CDR2 is ANQGSEA. For the CDR3, the DNA is TGCAGCGTTGAAGTTAGCCTGAACACTGAAGCTTTCTTT. It specifies CSVEVSLNTEAFF. The full variable domain, rest sourced from reference TRBV29-1 and TRBJ1-1, is SAVISQKPSRDICQRGTSLTIQCQVDSQVTMMFWYRQQPGQSLTLIATANQGSEATYESGFVIDKFPISRPNLTFSTLTVSNMSPEDSSIYLCSVEVSLNTEAFFGQGTRLTVV.

This sequence joins TRBV29-1 and TRBJ1-5; D remains unclear. Trimming took off 7 bases at V and 5 bases at J, with 15 bases between the two ends. This CDR3 is built from 13 residues. From germline, CDR1 is SQVTM and CDR2 ANQGSEA. The DNA for the CDR3 is TGCAGCGCCACCTTCGGGATTGATCAGCCCCAGCATTTT. Amino acid sequence: CSATFGIDQPQHF. The complete variable domain, with remaining parts taken from reference TRBV29-1 and TRBJ1-5, reads SAVISQKPSRDICQRGTSLTIQCQVDSQVTMMFWYRQQPGQSLTLIATANQGSEATYESGFVIDKFPISRPNLTFSTLTVSNMSPEDSSIYLCSATFGIDQPQHFGDGTRLSIL.

This clone was picked up one time. V usage is TRBV5-1 and J usage is TRBJ1-1, with 9 bases lining up with TRBD1. From germline, CDR1 is SGHRS and CDR2 YFSETQ. Unmatched junction bases numbered 8, after V lost 0 bases and J lost 5 bases. The CDR3 has 16 amino acids. The CDR3 sequence is CASSLVPTGGETEAFF. In DNA form, the CDR3 reads TGCGCCAGCAGCTTGGTTCCGACAGGGGGAGAGACTGAAGCTTTCTTT.

CDR3 nucleotide sequence: TGTGCCAGCAGGTTACTAGCGGGAGGCGGCGATACGCAGTATTTT. Translation: CASRLLAGGGDTQYF. The chain uses TRBV2 and TRBJ2-3; TRBD2 matches 12 bases. Germline lookup yields CDR1 SNHLY and CDR2 FYNNEI. The V gene end was trimmed by 6 bases and the J gene end by 6 bases; junction bases not matched to a gene: 7. The CDR3 is made up of 15 amino acids.